This TCR beta chain stems from a study of blood T cell repertoires in COVID-19. At the level of the study: The cDNA or gDNA used as material had been derived from T cells, B-cell-depleted T cells, or PBMCs.

Per germline, CDR1 SGHAT and CDR2 FQNNGV. V lost 1 base, J lost 0 bases, and 10 bases lay in between. The CDR3 runs 17 residues. Original analysis: Reference gene primers were amplified, and this amplification served to estimate nucleated cell counts. Assay used: immunoSEQ multiplex PCR; TCRdb lists only in-frame clones, some missing. D and trimming come from the DNA, and the V and J calls and clone size come from that table. The data hold 250,000 to 300,000 clones, with roughly 90% observed a single time. Enrollees, 18 to 89 years old, lived in 24 US areas. The study assigned cohorts using participant-reported clinical history.

The chain combines TRBV11-2 with TRBJ2-6; D uncertain. The origin of this receptor is a woman in her thirties or forties with acute COVID-19. The sample taken for sequencing was PBMCs or T cells enriched from blood (not recorded which). CDR3 nucleotide sequence: TGTGCCAGCAGCTTAGGGGCGACGATCTCTGGGGCCAACGTCCTGACTTTC. Residues: CASSLGATISGANVLTF. The full variable domain, completed using reference TRBV11-2 and TRBJ2-6, is EAGVAQSPRYKIIEKRQSVAFWCNPISGHATLYWYQQILGQGPKLLIQFQNNGVVDDSQLPKDRFSAERLKGVDSTLKIQPAKLEDSAVYLCASSLGATISGANVLTFGAGSRLTVL.